This record concerns one T cell receptor (beta chain) sequence. Its specificity is unknown. Germline V gene sequence: CDR1 SEHNR, CDR2 FQNEAQ (reference sequence). V lost 5 bases and J lost 4, with 11 bases in between. The CDR3 covers 14 residues. Sequencing was performed with immunoSEQ multiplex PCR; in TCRdb, only in-frame clones are kept and a portion is missing. In the table there are approximately 40,000 clones, around nine tenths of which are singletons. The data originate from a study of OX40 agonist ivuxolimab in advanced cancers. General study findings and limits: In the 0.1 to 3.0 mg/kg range, CD4+ and CD8+ blood T cells had expanded clonally by week 6.

The gene calls are TRBV7-9 and TRBJ2-2; D possibly matches TRBD1 or TRBD2 (5 bases each). This specimen consisted of CD4+ or CD8+ T cells sorted from blood, obtained in a trial of the OX40 agonist ivuxolimab. This TCR was sampled from an adult with an advanced solid tumor such as melanoma, head and neck, liver or kidney cancer. The CDR3 here is CASSTGTITGELFF. Written as DNA, the CDR3 is TGTGCCAGCAGCACCGGGACCATCACCGGGGAGCTGTTTTTT.